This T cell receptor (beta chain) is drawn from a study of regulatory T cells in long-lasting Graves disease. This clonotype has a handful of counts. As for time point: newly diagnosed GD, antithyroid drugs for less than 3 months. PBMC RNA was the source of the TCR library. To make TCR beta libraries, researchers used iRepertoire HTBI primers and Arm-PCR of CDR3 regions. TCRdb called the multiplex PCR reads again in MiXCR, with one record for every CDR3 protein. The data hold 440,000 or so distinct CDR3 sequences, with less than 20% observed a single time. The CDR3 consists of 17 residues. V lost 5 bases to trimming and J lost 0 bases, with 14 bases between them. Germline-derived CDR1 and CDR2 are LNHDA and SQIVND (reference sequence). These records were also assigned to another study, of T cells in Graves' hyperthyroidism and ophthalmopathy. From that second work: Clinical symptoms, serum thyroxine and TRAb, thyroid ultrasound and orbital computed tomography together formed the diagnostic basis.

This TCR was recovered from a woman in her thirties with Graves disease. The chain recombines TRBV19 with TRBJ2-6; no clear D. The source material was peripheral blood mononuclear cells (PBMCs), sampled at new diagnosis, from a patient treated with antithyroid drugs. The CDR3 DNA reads TGTGCCAGTAGTTCCCCTCGGCTAAGCTCTGGGGCCAACGTCCTGACTTTC. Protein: CASSSPRLSSGANVLTF.